The 25 T cell receptor beta chains below all came from one sample that was sequenced in a study of T-cell reconstitution after alpha-beta-depleted transplantation in children. Preparation of the TCRbeta library was carried out with unique molecular identifiers. TCRdb re-analysed the PCR reads in MiXCR, keeping a single row per CDR3 protein. There are around 370,000 distinct CDR3 sequences in the sample; about a tenth occur only once, and 2% to 3% lies in the top ten. This material consisted of PBMCs from the stem cell graft donor, taken from the stem cell graft. The receptors derive from a human donor who donated a stem cell graft to a child with acute lymphoblastic leukemia.

This clonotype has just a few counts. This rearrangement joins TRBV12-3 or TRBV12-4 to TRBJ2-4; D ambiguous. V lost 7 bases and J lost 1, with 17 bases in between. There are 16 residues in the CDR3. In nucleotides, the CDR3 is TGTGCCAGCACCACAAACGGACGGGCCGCCAAAAACATTCAGTACTTC. Amino acid sequence: CASTTNGRAAKNIQYF.

The chain is built from TRBV7-2 and TRBJ2-2; D remains ambiguous. Looked up from germline, CDR1 is SGHTA and CDR2 is FQGNSA. The V end lost 2 bases, the J end lost 7 bases, and 11 bases lay between the germline ends. The CDR3 covers 14 residues. CDR3 sequence (DNA): TGTGCCAGCAGCTTATTTATGGGTGACGGGGAGCTGTTTTTT. This gives the protein CASSLFMGDGELFF.

The chain combines TRBV20-1 with TRBJ2-1; D is ambiguous. V was clipped by 5 bases and J by 6 bases, with 20 bases between them. CDR3 length: 15 residues. CDR1 is DFQATT, CDR2 SNEGSKA, per germline (reference sequence). CDR3 coding DNA: TGCAGTGCTCGATCCGACCACCAGTCCGGCAATGAGCAGTTCTTC. Translation gives CSARSDHQSGNEQFF.

This clonotype was picked up many times. This rearrangement joins TRBV12-3 or TRBV12-4 to TRBJ2-5; 8 positions match TRBD1. There are 17 residues in the CDR3. The V segment lost 3 bases and the J segment 2 bases; nucleotides outside the gene matches: 11. The CDR3, as DNA: TGTGCCAGCAGTTTCGGACAGGGAGGAGTGTGGCAAGAGACCCAGTACTTC. Translation gives CASSFGQGGVWQETQYF.

The chain is built from TRBV7-6 and TRBJ1-3; D may be TRBD1 (6 bases). This CDR3 spans 16 amino acids. Trimming left V 5 bases short and J 4 bases short, with 18 bases between. Per germline, CDR1 SGHVS and CDR2 FNYEAQ. CDR3 sequence: CASSLGGGRLGNTIYF. CDR3 DNA sequence: TGTGCCAGCAGCCTCGGCGGGGGGCGATTAGGAAACACCATATATTTT.

The J gene is TRBJ2-2, the V gene TRBV30, with TRBD1 matching over 9 bases. This CDR3 contains 15 residues. The germline gives CDR1 GTSNPN, CDR2 SVGIG (reference sequence). V shed 4 bases and J 0 bases; nucleotides not matched to a gene: 3. DNA of the CDR3: TGTGCCTGGACCCGGGACAGGGCGAACACCGGGGAGCTGTTTTTT. It is translated as CAWTRDRANTGELFF.

This clonotype was observed many times. The chain is built from TRBV20-1 and TRBJ1-6; possible D gene TRBD1, 5 bases. Germline CDR1 and CDR2: DFQATT and SNEGSKA (reference sequence). This CDR3 is 14 amino acids long. The ends were cut back, 0 bases at V and 5 bases at J, with 8 bases in the middle. In DNA form, the CDR3 reads TGCAGTGCTAGAGACAGGGCGGATAATTCACCCCTCCACTTT. It encodes CSARDRADNSPLHF.

This clonotype was seen only once. This chain links TRBV7-2 with TRBJ2-1, with 9 bases that match TRBD2. The CDR3 loop spans 16 amino acids. Germline V gene lookup returns CDR1 SGHTA and CDR2 FQGNSA. V lost 1 base to trimming and J lost 2 bases; unmatched junction nucleotides: 3. The CDR3 reads CASSLGTSAAYNEQFF. The CDR3 bases are TGTGCCAGCAGCTTAGGGACTAGCGCTGCCTACAATGAGCAGTTCTTC.

The table lists this clonotype with a count of one. A junction boundary mismatches the germline segment, possibly from a read error. This CDR3 reads CASSKGLADSYVQYF. DNA of the CDR3: TGTGCCAGCAGCAAGGGACTAGCGGACTCCTACGTGCAGTACTTC. The rearrangement joins TRBV5-4 to TRBJ2-7; TRBD2 agrees at 11 bases. The germline V gene encodes CDR1 SGHNT and CDR2 YYREEE (reference sequence). The CDR3 sequence is 15 residues long.

This clonotype was detected once. V and J are TRBV12-3 or TRBV12-4 and TRBJ2-3; 8 bases are shared with TRBD2. The V segment lost 6 bases and the J segment 2 bases; nucleotides outside the gene matches: 10. This CDR3 is built from 16 residues. The DNA of the CDR3 is TGTGCCAGCAGCCGTGGGGGCGGGAGGCCCACAGATACGCAGTATTTT. Its protein is CASSRGGGRPTDTQYF.

The J gene is TRBJ1-4, the V gene TRBV30; D uncertain. Trimming took 3 bases from V and 8 from J, leaving 16 bases between them. This CDR3 spans 14 amino acids. Looked up from germline, CDR1 is GTSNPN and CDR2 is SVGIG (reference sequence). The CDR3 sequence is CAWRRLPREEKLFF. The CDR3 region has the DNA TGTGCCTGGAGAAGACTGCCTCGGGAGGAAAAACTGTTTTTT.

This clonotype appeared many times. The rearrangement joins TRBV20-1 to TRBJ2-5, with a possible D match to TRBD2 (6 bases). The CDR3 is 12 residues long. V was trimmed by 3 bases and J by 1 base, leaving 6 bases between them. The germline V gene has CDR1 DFQATT and CDR2 SNEGSKA (reference sequence). CDR3 in amino acids: CSARRGQETQYF. The CDR3 nucleotides read TGCAGTGCTAGGCGGGGCCAAGAGACCCAGTACTTC.

V is TRBV11-2 and J is TRBJ1-2; D possibly corresponds to TRBD1 (5 bases). V was clipped by 2 bases and J by 3 bases, with 13 bases between them. This CDR3 is built from 15 residues. Per the germline V gene, CDR1 is SGHAT and CDR2 is FQNNGV. CDR3 residues: CASSLLGTGDYGYTF. The CDR3 DNA sequence: TGTGCCAGCAGCTTACTGGGGACGGGGGACTATGGCTACACCTTC.

The table lists this clonotype with many counts. V gene TRBV4-3 combines with J gene TRBJ2-1; 7 nucleotides match TRBD1. The CDR3 length is 17 residues. V gave up 0 bases and J gave up 4 bases; unmatched junction bases: 9. In germline, CDR1 is LGHNA, CDR2 YSLEER. CDR3 region: CASSQDPPRQGYNEQFF. CDR3 DNA sequence: TGCGCCAGCAGCCAAGATCCCCCCCGACAGGGTTACAATGAGCAGTTCTTC.

This clonotype was found a few times. This rearrangement joins TRBV24-1 to TRBJ2-1, with unresolved D. The V end lost 0 bases, the J end lost 5 bases, and 4 bases lay between the germline ends. The CDR3 totals 13 residues. Germline CDR1 and CDR2: KGHDR and SFDVKD. The CDR3 is CATSDLADNEQFF. The CDR3 DNA is TGTGCCACCAGTGATTTGGCGGACAATGAGCAGTTCTTC.

Many counts were recorded for this clonotype. This sequence joins TRBV15 and TRBJ2-7; 10 bases align to TRBD2. The CDR3 length is 14 residues. Per germline, CDR1 LNHNV and CDR2 YYDKDF (reference sequence). The V gene end was trimmed by 5 bases and the J gene end by 4 bases; junction bases not matched to a gene: 5. DNA of the CDR3: TGTGCCACCAGCGGTAGCGGGAGGATATACGAGCAGTACTTC. Translating it yields CATSGSGRIYEQYF.

This clonotype was picked up a small number of times. The V and J genes are TRBV4-1 and TRBJ1-5; D uncertain. The germline V gene encodes CDR1 MGHRA and CDR2 YSYEKL. The V end was cut by 0 bases, the J end by 9 bases, with 9 bases between. This CDR3 has 13 amino acids. In DNA, the CDR3 is TGCGCCAGCAGCCAAGATGGGCTTCGGCCCCAGCATTTT. As protein: CASSQDGLRPQHF.

This clonotype was recorded a few times. V is TRBV20-1 and J is TRBJ2-2; TRBD2 might be the D (5 bases). Germline V gene data show CDR1 as DFQATT and CDR2 as SNEGSKA (reference sequence). CDR3 size: 16 residues. V lost 2 bases and J lost 4, with 17 bases in between. CDR3 sequence reads: CSARQRLGQLTGELFF. Written as DNA, the CDR3 is TGCAGTGCTAGACAGCGGCTTGGCCAGCTCACCGGGGAGCTGTTTTTT.

This clonotype was seen more than once but under ten times. V and J are TRBV2 and TRBJ2-7, with 9 bases aligning to TRBD2. V was pared by 4 bases and J by 0 bases, with 4 bases of the junction left unmatched. This CDR3 spans 15 amino acids. Germline V gene sequence: CDR1 SNHLY, CDR2 FYNNEI. Here the CDR3 reads CASSALAGNSYEQYF. CDR3 nucleotide sequence: TGTGCCAGCAGTGCGCTAGCGGGGAACTCCTACGAGCAGTACTTC.

This clonotype was seen many times. This chain connects TRBV27 to TRBJ2-7, with D perhaps being TRBD1 or TRBD2 (5 bases each). This CDR3 comprises 14 residues. Germline CDR1 MNHEY, CDR2 SMNVEV (reference sequence). V lost 2 bases to trimming and J lost 2 bases, with 10 bases between them. Written as DNA, the CDR3 is TGTGCCAGCAGTTTAGGGACCGAGCCCTACGAGCAGTACTTC. Amino acid sequence: CASSLGTEPYEQYF.

This clonotype came up a few times. The chain has TRBV29-1 and TRBJ2-1; 7 bases fit TRBD1. V lost 4 bases and J lost 4; bases outside the gene matches: 10. This CDR3 spans 15 amino acids. CDR1 is SQVTM and CDR2 is ANQGSEA in the germline V gene. This CDR3 is CSVGLRQGTYNEQFF. CDR3 sequence (DNA): TGCAGCGTTGGGCTCCGACAGGGAACTTACAATGAGCAGTTCTTC.

This clonotype was detected a few times. V gene TRBV10-3 combines with J gene TRBJ2-1, with 7 bases matching TRBD1. Germline V gives CDR1 ENHRY, CDR2 SYGVKD. CDR3 length equals 11 residues. V dropped 3 bases and J dropped 12; count of bases not matched to a gene: 2. The CDR3 protein is CAISEGGGQFF. The CDR3 DNA reads as TGTGCCATCAGTGAAGGGGGCGGGCAGTTCTTC.

This clonotype was recorded many times. The chain joins TRBV5-1 to TRBJ2-4; D perhaps matches TRBD1 (6 bases). With 0 bases removed from V and 0 bases from J, the gap between germline ends came to 10 bases. The CDR3 is 16 residues long. The germline CDR1 and CDR2 sequences are SGHRS and YFSETQ. The CDR3 reads CASSLEGGLAKNIQYF. CDR3 DNA sequence: TGCGCCAGCAGCTTGGAAGGGGGTCTAGCCAAAAACATTCAGTACTTC.

This chain joins TRBV7-9 and TRBJ2-7; the match to TRBD1 covers 11 bases. The CDR3 loop spans 15 amino acids. CDR1 and CDR2 from the germline V gene are SEHNR and FQNEAQ (reference sequence). The ends lost 5 bases at V and 7 bases at J; junction bases unmatched: 10. Written as DNA, the CDR3 is TGTGCCAGCAGCCACTCGCCGGGACAGGGGGAAGAGCAGTACTTC. Translated, it gives CASSHSPGQGEEQYF.

The V gene is TRBV5-5, the J gene TRBJ2-1; D may be TRBD2 (6 bases). Germline-derived CDR1 and CDR2 are SGHKS and YYEKEE (reference sequence). The CDR3 is made up of 14 amino acids. The ends were cut back, 1 base at V and 12 bases at J, with 17 bases in the middle. The CDR3 coding sequence is TGTGCCAGCAGCTTGCCGGGACTGACGACGGGGCAGTTCTTC. This codes for CASSLPGLTTGQFF.